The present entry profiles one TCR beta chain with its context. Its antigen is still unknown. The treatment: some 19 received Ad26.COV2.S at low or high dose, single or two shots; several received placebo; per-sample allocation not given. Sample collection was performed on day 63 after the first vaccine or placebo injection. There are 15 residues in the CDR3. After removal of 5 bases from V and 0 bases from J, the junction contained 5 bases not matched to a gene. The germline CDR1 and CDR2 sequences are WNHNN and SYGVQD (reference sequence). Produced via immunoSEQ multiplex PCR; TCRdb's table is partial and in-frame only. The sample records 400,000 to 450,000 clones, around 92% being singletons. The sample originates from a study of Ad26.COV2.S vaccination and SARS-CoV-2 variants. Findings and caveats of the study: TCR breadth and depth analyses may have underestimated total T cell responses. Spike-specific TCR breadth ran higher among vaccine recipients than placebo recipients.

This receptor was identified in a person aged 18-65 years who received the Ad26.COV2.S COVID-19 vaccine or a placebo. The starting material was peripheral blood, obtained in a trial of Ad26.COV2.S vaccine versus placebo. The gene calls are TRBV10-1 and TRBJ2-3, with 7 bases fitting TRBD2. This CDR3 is CASSPAGPSTDTQYF. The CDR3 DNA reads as TGCGCCAGCAGTCCAGCGGGGCCTAGCACAGATACGCAGTATTTT.